This TCR beta chain was documented in a study of identical twins. There were only healthy Caucasians among the donors. Details on this clonotype: Antigen: not known.

It was template switching that added a universal primer site, and there were unique molecular identifiers on the cDNA. TCRdb reprocessed the 5' RACE reads with MiXCR, giving one entry per CDR3 protein. The table records 510,000 or so distinct CDR3 sequences, approximately 16% of them present only once. Overall study results and limits: Donors were not followed over many years; analysis was cross-sectional.

The V end lost 1 base, the J end lost 10 bases, and 13 bases lay between the germline ends. CDR1 is SGHTA and CDR2 is FQGNSA in the germline V gene. CDR3 size: 13 residues. Separately, the same data were catalogued under a study of yellow fever vaccine responses in identical twins.

This rearrangement joins TRBV7-2 to TRBJ1-2; D ambiguous. The TCR originated in a woman between 18 and 29 years old in good health. Sample: CD4+ T cells sorted from blood. This CDR3 reads CASSLEFGPIYTF. CDR3 nucleotide sequence: TGTGCCAGCAGCTTAGAGTTCGGGCCGATCTACACCTTC.